This T cell receptor (beta chain) is from a study of siplizumab effects on memory and regulatory T cells. Study-wide findings and caveats: Naive T cell populations appeared to exhibit greater diversity than memory cells and appeared to be major alloresponse contributors. Treg origin accounted for an average of about 74% of mappable alloreactive CD4+ clones with siplizumab and about 30% in controls.

Repertoires were generated with immunoSEQ multiplex PCR, while TCRdb's copy carries only in-frame clones and drops some. The table has some 52,000 clones, roughly 97% seen once. Notes on this clone: What it binds is not known.

The specimen sequenced was naive CD4+ T cells sorted from blood. The sequence derives from a human donor in good health.

This chain's CDR3 is CASSLLWTSLTDTQYF. CDR3 coding DNA: TGTGCCAGCAGTTTATTGTGGACTAGCCTCACAGATACGCAGTATTTT. The chain carries TRBV27 and TRBJ2-3; 8 bases map to TRBD2. CDR3 length equals 16 residues. The junction had 5 bases not matched to a gene; V was cut back by 1 base and J by 2 bases. CDR1 is MNHEY and CDR2 is SMNVEV in the germline V gene (reference sequence).